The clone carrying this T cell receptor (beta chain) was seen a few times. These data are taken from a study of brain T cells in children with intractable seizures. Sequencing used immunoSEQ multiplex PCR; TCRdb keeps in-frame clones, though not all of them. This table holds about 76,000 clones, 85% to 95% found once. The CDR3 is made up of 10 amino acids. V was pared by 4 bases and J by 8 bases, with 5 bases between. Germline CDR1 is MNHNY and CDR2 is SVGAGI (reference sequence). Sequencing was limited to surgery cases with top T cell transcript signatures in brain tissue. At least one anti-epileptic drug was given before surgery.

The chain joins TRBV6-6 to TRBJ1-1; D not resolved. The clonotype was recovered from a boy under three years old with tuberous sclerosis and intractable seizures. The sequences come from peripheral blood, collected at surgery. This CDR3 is CASSSREAFF. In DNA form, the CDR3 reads TGTGCCAGCAGTTCGCGGGAAGCTTTCTTT.